The rows below give T cell receptor beta chains drawn from one sample of a study of T cell changes during pregnancy in multiple sclerosis. Some clones are missing from TCRdb's copy, which holds only in-frame ones; the method was immunoSEQ multiplex PCR. The profile shows roughly 29,000 clones, about 89% of them singletons. The source material was CD8+ T cells from peripheral blood mononuclear cells, sampled before pregnancy. These receptors originate from a female donor with multiple sclerosis, enrolled in a pregnancy study. CDR3s include the opening cysteine and the closing phenylalanine or tryptophan. The D gene is left open where the match is weak. Clone size is shown for a subset of rows, as once, few, many or a class of expanded clone.

j_call: TRBJ1-2; v_call: TRBV19; clone_size: -; d_call: TRBD1; cdr3_aa: CASSTYTGTATYGYTF; cdr3_nt: TGTGCCAGTAGTACTTACACCGGGACAGCTACCTATGGCTACACCTTC
j_call: TRBJ2-5; v_call: TRBV28; clone_size: -; d_call: TRBD2; cdr3_aa: CASSVSGGAAEETQYF; cdr3_nt: TGTGCCAGCAGTGTAAGCGGGGGGGCCGCCGAAGAGACCCAGTACTTC
j_call: TRBJ1-1; v_call: TRBV27; clone_size: once; d_call: -; cdr3_aa: CASSPKIGHLANTEAFF; cdr3_nt: TGTGCCAGCAGTCCCAAAATAGGACATCTTGCCAACACTGAAGCTTTCTTT
j_call: TRBJ1-4; v_call: TRBV27; clone_size: -; d_call: TRBD1; cdr3_aa: CASRDGDSTNEKLFF; cdr3_nt: TGTGCCAGTCGTGATGGGGACAGCACTAATGAAAAACTGTTTTTT
j_call: TRBJ1-2; v_call: TRBV21-1; clone_size: -; d_call: -; cdr3_aa: CASSKAGDRASLYGYTF; cdr3_nt: TGTGCCAGCAGCAAAGCGGGGGACAGGGCCTCTCTCTATGGCTACACCTTC
j_call: TRBJ1-1; v_call: TRBV5-1; clone_size: -; d_call: -; cdr3_aa: CASSLQGSPEAFF; cdr3_nt: TGCGCCAGCAGCTTACAGGGTAGCCCTGAAGCTTTCTTT
j_call: TRBJ2-1; v_call: TRBV2; clone_size: -; d_call: TRBD1; cdr3_aa: CASLGDSSSYNEQFF; cdr3_nt: TGTGCCAGTCTGGGGGACAGTAGCTCCTACAATGAGCAGTTCTTC
j_call: TRBJ2-2; v_call: TRBV11-2; clone_size: -; d_call: TRBD1; cdr3_aa: CASRQGQGTGELFF; cdr3_nt: TGTGCCAGCAGACAGGGACAGGGCACCGGGGAGCTGTTTTTT
j_call: TRBJ1-1; v_call: TRBV19; clone_size: once; d_call: -; cdr3_aa: CASSIRPTGFEAFF; cdr3_nt: TGTGCCAGTAGTATACGACCAACAGGGTTTGAAGCTTTCTTT
j_call: TRBJ1-4; v_call: TRBV15; clone_size: -; d_call: TRBD1; cdr3_aa: CATSNGQGASEKLFF; cdr3_nt: TGTGCCACCAGCAATGGACAGGGAGCCTCTGAAAAACTGTTTTTT
j_call: TRBJ1-6; v_call: TRBV27; clone_size: -; d_call: -; cdr3_aa: CASSLVVGSPLHF; cdr3_nt: TGTGCCAGCAGTTTAGTGGTTGGCTCACCCCTCCACTTT
j_call: TRBJ1-6; v_call: TRBV5-1; clone_size: once; d_call: -; cdr3_aa: CASRSRGSYNSPLHF; cdr3_nt: TGCGCCAGCAGGTCCCGGGGCTCCTATAATTCACCCCTCCACTTT
j_call: TRBJ2-1; v_call: TRBV19; clone_size: -; d_call: -; cdr3_aa: CASSRGPLQGAEYNEQFF; cdr3_nt: TGTGCCAGTAGTAGGGGCCCCTTACAGGGCGCTGAATACAATGAGCAGTTCTTC
j_call: TRBJ2-3; v_call: TRBV7-2; clone_size: -; d_call: -; cdr3_aa: CASSLLRVSTDTQYF; cdr3_nt: TGTGCCAGCAGCTTATTACGGGTTAGCACAGATACGCAGTATTTT
j_call: TRBJ1-5; v_call: TRBV30; clone_size: -; d_call: -; cdr3_aa: CAWGVTGLQPQHF; cdr3_nt: TGTGCCTGGGGGGTTACAGGGCTCCAGCCCCAGCATTTT
j_call: TRBJ2-7; v_call: TRBV19; clone_size: -; d_call: -; cdr3_aa: CASSIFPLYEQYF; cdr3_nt: TGTGCCAGTAGTATTTTTCCTCTCTACGAGCAGTACTTC
j_call: TRBJ2-1; v_call: TRBV18; clone_size: -; d_call: -; cdr3_aa: CASSPPRGTYNEQFF; cdr3_nt: TGTGCCAGCTCACCACCGAGGGGGACCTACAATGAGCAGTTCTTC
j_call: TRBJ1-1; v_call: TRBV28; clone_size: -; d_call: TRBD1; cdr3_aa: CASSLQGGGTEAFF; cdr3_nt: TGTGCCAGCAGTCTACAGGGGGGTGGAACTGAAGCTTTCTTT
j_call: TRBJ2-1; v_call: TRBV4-3; clone_size: -; d_call: -; cdr3_aa: CASSPIAGSSYNEQFF; cdr3_nt: TGCGCCAGCAGCCCAATCGCCGGTTCCTCCTACAATGAGCAGTTCTTC
j_call: TRBJ1-2; v_call: TRBV27; clone_size: few; d_call: -; cdr3_aa: CASSWGGVWGDRYGYTF; cdr3_nt: TGTGCCAGCAGTTGGGGTGGAGTGTGGGGCGACAGATATGGCTACACCTTC
j_call: TRBJ2-1; v_call: TRBV5-6; clone_size: -; d_call: -; cdr3_aa: CASSLDFSGARSYNEQFF; cdr3_nt: TGTGCCAGCAGCTTAGACTTTTCAGGGGCCCGCTCCTACAATGAGCAGTTCTTC
j_call: TRBJ2-5; v_call: TRBV5-1; clone_size: -; d_call: TRBD2; cdr3_aa: CASSLRIAGQETQYF; cdr3_nt: TGCGCCAGCAGCTTGCGGATAGCGGGTCAAGAGACCCAGTACTTC
j_call: TRBJ2-1; v_call: TRBV4-1; clone_size: -; d_call: -; cdr3_aa: CASSQLEVPADGNEQFF; cdr3_nt: TGCGCCAGCAGCCAACTAGAGGTCCCTGCCGATGGCAATGAGCAGTTCTTC
j_call: TRBJ1-1; v_call: TRBV7-9; clone_size: -; d_call: -; cdr3_aa: CASSPPLGSDEAFF; cdr3_nt: TGTGCCAGCAGCCCTCCTTTGGGCTCTGATGAAGCTTTCTTT
j_call: TRBJ1-1; v_call: TRBV7-9; clone_size: -; d_call: TRBD1; cdr3_aa: CASSPLLGQGTTEAFF; cdr3_nt: TGTGCCAGCAGCCCACTTTTAGGACAGGGTACAACTGAAGCTTTCTTT
j_call: TRBJ1-5; v_call: TRBV19; clone_size: once; d_call: TRBD1; cdr3_aa: CASSPGQGRQPQHF; cdr3_nt: TGTGCCAGTAGTCCCGGACAGGGCAGACAGCCCCAGCATTTT
j_call: TRBJ2-1; v_call: TRBV21-1; clone_size: -; d_call: -; cdr3_aa: CASSREGPHYNEQFF; cdr3_nt: TGTGCCAGCAGCCGGGAGGGCCCCCACTACAATGAGCAGTTCTTC
j_call: TRBJ1-5; v_call: TRBV6-5; clone_size: -; d_call: TRBD1; cdr3_aa: CASSYGQGGQPQHF; cdr3_nt: TGTGCCAGCAGTTACGGGCAGGGGGGTCAGCCCCAGCATTTT
j_call: TRBJ1-2; v_call: TRBV27; clone_size: -; d_call: -; cdr3_aa: CATLTGSGYTF; cdr3_nt: TGTGCCACCTTAACAGGGTCTGGCTACACCTTC
j_call: TRBJ2-3; v_call: TRBV4-3; clone_size: -; d_call: -; cdr3_aa: CASSQETASSTDTQYF; cdr3_nt: TGCGCCAGCAGCCAAGAAACAGCTTCTAGCACAGATACGCAGTATTTT
j_call: TRBJ2-3; v_call: TRBV13; clone_size: -; d_call: TRBD2; cdr3_aa: CASSLGLERGGGGDTQYF; cdr3_nt: TGTGCCAGCAGCTTAGGCCTGGAGCGGGGGGGCGGGGGAGATACGCAGTATTTT
j_call: TRBJ1-2; v_call: TRBV28; clone_size: once; d_call: TRBD1; cdr3_aa: CASSYTGENYGYTF; cdr3_nt: TGTGCCAGCAGTTATACAGGGGAAAACTATGGCTACACCTTC
j_call: TRBJ1-2; v_call: TRBV7-9; clone_size: -; d_call: TRBD1; cdr3_aa: CASSPDRAYPYGYTF; cdr3_nt: TGTGCCAGCAGCCCGGACAGGGCCTACCCCTATGGCTACACCTTC
j_call: TRBJ2-3; v_call: TRBV10-3; clone_size: few; d_call: TRBD1; cdr3_aa: CAISGTDTDTQYF; cdr3_nt: TGTGCCATCAGCGGGACAGACACAGATACGCAGTATTTT
j_call: TRBJ2-3; v_call: TRBV4-3; clone_size: -; d_call: TRBD2; cdr3_aa: CASSQVYSGGATDTQYF; cdr3_nt: TGCGCCAGCAGCCAAGTTTATAGCGGGGGGGCCACAGATACGCAGTATTTT
j_call: TRBJ2-7; v_call: TRBV5-4; clone_size: -; d_call: -; cdr3_aa: CASHFWGAGTRYEQYF; cdr3_nt: TGTGCCAGCCACTTTTGGGGAGCGGGGACACGCTACGAGCAGTACTTC
j_call: TRBJ2-7; v_call: TRBV7-6; clone_size: -; d_call: -; cdr3_aa: CASSPDLKRSSYEQYF; cdr3_nt: TGTGCCAGCAGCCCCGACTTGAAGAGGAGCTCCTACGAGCAGTACTTC
j_call: TRBJ2-1; v_call: TRBV6-7; clone_size: -; d_call: TRBD1; cdr3_aa: CASSYSWDRDHNEQFF; cdr3_nt: TGTGCCAGCAGTTACTCGTGGGACAGGGACCACAATGAGCAGTTCTTC
j_call: TRBJ2-7; v_call: TRBV6-6; clone_size: -; d_call: TRBD1; cdr3_aa: CASSSGQLYEQYF; cdr3_nt: TGTGCCAGCAGTTCGGGACAGCTCTACGAGCAGTACTTC
j_call: TRBJ2-1; v_call: TRBV30; clone_size: -; d_call: TRBD1; cdr3_aa: CAWSAGGSEQFF; cdr3_nt: TGTGCCTGGAGCGCAGGGGGCAGTGAGCAGTTCTTC
j_call: TRBJ2-1; v_call: TRBV18; clone_size: -; d_call: TRBD1; cdr3_aa: CASSAGQGPNEQFF; cdr3_nt: TGTGCCAGCTCAGCCGGACAGGGTCCCAATGAGCAGTTCTTC
j_call: TRBJ2-3; v_call: TRBV13; clone_size: -; d_call: TRBD2; cdr3_aa: CASSSAQLAGGRTSTDTQYF; cdr3_nt: TGTGCCAGCAGCTCGGCCCAACTAGCGGGGGGACGTACTAGCACAGATACGCAGTATTTT
j_call: TRBJ2-3; v_call: TRBV7-8; clone_size: -; d_call: TRBD2; cdr3_aa: CASSFGLAGGPSTDTQYF; cdr3_nt: TGTGCCAGCAGCTTCGGACTAGCGGGGGGTCCTAGCACAGATACGCAGTATTTT
j_call: TRBJ2-2; v_call: TRBV5-4; clone_size: -; d_call: -; cdr3_aa: CASSPYREGTGELFF; cdr3_nt: TGTGCCAGCAGCCCTTACAGGGAAGGGACCGGGGAGCTGTTTTTT
j_call: TRBJ2-7; v_call: TRBV19; clone_size: -; d_call: TRBD2; cdr3_aa: CASRGTSEYEQYF; cdr3_nt: TGTGCCAGTAGGGGAACTAGCGAATACGAGCAGTACTTC
j_call: TRBJ2-5; v_call: TRBV7-2; clone_size: -; d_call: TRBD1; cdr3_aa: CASSRNEDRWGMEYF; cdr3_nt: TGTGCCAGCAGCCGAAACGAGGACAGGTGGGGTATGGAGTACTTC
j_call: TRBJ1-5; v_call: TRBV27; clone_size: -; d_call: -; cdr3_aa: CASSFGGASNQPQHF; cdr3_nt: TGTGCCAGCAGTTTTGGGGGGGCGAGCAATCAGCCCCAGCATTTT
j_call: TRBJ2-3; v_call: TRBV6-1; clone_size: -; d_call: TRBD1; cdr3_aa: CASSVGQGADTQYF; cdr3_nt: TGTGCCAGCAGTGTAGGACAGGGGGCAGATACGCAGTATTTT
j_call: TRBJ1-1; v_call: TRBV4-3; clone_size: -; d_call: TRBD1; cdr3_aa: CASSQGPTGEDTEAFF; cdr3_nt: TGCGCCAGCAGCCAAGGCCCGACAGGGGAGGACACTGAAGCTTTCTTT
j_call: TRBJ1-2; v_call: TRBV30; clone_size: -; d_call: TRBD1; cdr3_aa: CAWTRDRGLGGYTF; cdr3_nt: TGTGCCTGGACGCGGGACAGGGGGCTGGGCGGCTACACCTTC
j_call: TRBJ1-1; v_call: TRBV7-8; clone_size: -; d_call: -; cdr3_aa: CASSLSRGGSTEAFF; cdr3_nt: TGTGCCAGCAGCTTATCCCGGGGGGGCAGCACTGAAGCTTTCTTT
j_call: TRBJ1-1; v_call: TRBV21-1; clone_size: -; d_call: -; cdr3_aa: CASSKLGHLMNTEAFF; cdr3_nt: TGTGCCAGCAGCAAACTCGGACACCTCATGAACACTGAAGCTTTCTTT
j_call: TRBJ1-5; v_call: TRBV28; clone_size: -; d_call: TRBD1; cdr3_aa: CASSPFRTGRYNQPQHF; cdr3_nt: TGTGCCAGCAGTCCCTTTAGGACAGGGAGGTACAATCAGCCCCAGCATTTT
j_call: TRBJ2-1; v_call: TRBV11-3; clone_size: -; d_call: -; cdr3_aa: CASSLEGGRYNEQFF; cdr3_nt: TGTGCCAGCAGCTTAGAGGGAGGACGGTACAATGAGCAGTTCTTC
j_call: TRBJ1-1; v_call: TRBV19; clone_size: -; d_call: TRBD1; cdr3_aa: CASNPGGENTEAFF; cdr3_nt: TGTGCCAGTAACCCAGGGGGTGAGAACACTGAAGCTTTCTTT